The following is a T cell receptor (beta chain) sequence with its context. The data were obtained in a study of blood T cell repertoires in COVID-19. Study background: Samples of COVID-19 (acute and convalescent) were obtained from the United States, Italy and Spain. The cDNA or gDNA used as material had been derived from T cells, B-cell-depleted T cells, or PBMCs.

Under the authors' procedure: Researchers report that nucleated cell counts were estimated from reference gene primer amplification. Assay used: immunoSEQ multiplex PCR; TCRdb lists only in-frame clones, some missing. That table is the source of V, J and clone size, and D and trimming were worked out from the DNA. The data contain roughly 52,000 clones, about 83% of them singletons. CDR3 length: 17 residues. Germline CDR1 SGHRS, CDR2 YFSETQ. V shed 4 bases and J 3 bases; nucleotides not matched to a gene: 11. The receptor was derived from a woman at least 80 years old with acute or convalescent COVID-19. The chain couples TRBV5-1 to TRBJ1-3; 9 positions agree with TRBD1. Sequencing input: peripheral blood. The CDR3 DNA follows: TGCGCCAGCAGCCAAGGGACAGGGTCAAGAAATGGAAACACCATATATTTT. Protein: CASSQGTGSRNGNTIYF.